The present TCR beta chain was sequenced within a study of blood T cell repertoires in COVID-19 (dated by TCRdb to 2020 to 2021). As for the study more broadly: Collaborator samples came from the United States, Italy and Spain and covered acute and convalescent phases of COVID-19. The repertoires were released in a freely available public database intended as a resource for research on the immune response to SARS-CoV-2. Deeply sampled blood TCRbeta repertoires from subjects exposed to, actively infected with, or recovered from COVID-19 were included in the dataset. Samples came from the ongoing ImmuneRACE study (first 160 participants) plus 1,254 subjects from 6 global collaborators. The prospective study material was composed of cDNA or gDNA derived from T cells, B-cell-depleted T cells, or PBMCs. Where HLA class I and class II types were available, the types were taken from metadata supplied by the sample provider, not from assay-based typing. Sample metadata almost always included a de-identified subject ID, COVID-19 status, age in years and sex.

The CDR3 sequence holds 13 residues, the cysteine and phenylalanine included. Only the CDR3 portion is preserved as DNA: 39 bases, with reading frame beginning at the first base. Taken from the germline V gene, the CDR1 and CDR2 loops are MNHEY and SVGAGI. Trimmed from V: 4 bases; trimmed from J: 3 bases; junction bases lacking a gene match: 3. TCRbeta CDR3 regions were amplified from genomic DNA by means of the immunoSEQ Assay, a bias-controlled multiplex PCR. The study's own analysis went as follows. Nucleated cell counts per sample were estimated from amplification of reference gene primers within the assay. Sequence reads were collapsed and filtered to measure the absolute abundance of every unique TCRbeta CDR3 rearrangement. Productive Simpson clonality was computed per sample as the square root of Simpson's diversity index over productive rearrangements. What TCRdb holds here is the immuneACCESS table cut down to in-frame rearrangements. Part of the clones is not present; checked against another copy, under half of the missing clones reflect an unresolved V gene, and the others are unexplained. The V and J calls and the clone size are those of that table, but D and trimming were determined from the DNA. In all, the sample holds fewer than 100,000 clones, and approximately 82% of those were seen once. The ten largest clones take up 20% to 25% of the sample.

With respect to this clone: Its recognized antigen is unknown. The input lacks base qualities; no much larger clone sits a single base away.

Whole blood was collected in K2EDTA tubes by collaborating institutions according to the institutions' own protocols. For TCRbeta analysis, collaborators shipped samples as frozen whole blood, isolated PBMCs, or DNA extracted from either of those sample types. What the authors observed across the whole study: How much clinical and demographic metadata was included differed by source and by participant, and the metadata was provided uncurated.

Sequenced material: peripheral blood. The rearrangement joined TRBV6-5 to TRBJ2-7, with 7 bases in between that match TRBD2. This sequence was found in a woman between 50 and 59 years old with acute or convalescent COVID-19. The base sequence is TGTGCCAGCAGTTTTGGCGGGAGCTACGAGCAGTACTTC. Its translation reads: CASSFGGSYEQYF.